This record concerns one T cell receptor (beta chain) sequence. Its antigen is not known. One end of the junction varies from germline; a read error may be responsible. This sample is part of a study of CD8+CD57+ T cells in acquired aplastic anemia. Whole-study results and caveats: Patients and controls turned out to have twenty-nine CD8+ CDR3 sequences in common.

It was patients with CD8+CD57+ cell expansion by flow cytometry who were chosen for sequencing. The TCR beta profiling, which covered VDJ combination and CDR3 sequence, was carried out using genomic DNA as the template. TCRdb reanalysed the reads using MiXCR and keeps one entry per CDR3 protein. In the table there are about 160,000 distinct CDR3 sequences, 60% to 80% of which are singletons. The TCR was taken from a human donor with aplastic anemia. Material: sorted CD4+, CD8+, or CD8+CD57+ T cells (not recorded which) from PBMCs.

CDR3 sequence reads: CSARKRGDKPNYGHTF. The CDR3, as DNA: TGCAGTGCTAGAAAACGGGGGGATAAGCCGAACTATGGCCACACCTTC. V usage is TRBV20-1 and J usage is TRBJ1-2, with a possible D match to TRBD1 (5 bases). Looked up from germline, CDR1 is DFQATT and CDR2 is SNEGSKA (reference sequence). The CDR3 loop spans 16 amino acids.